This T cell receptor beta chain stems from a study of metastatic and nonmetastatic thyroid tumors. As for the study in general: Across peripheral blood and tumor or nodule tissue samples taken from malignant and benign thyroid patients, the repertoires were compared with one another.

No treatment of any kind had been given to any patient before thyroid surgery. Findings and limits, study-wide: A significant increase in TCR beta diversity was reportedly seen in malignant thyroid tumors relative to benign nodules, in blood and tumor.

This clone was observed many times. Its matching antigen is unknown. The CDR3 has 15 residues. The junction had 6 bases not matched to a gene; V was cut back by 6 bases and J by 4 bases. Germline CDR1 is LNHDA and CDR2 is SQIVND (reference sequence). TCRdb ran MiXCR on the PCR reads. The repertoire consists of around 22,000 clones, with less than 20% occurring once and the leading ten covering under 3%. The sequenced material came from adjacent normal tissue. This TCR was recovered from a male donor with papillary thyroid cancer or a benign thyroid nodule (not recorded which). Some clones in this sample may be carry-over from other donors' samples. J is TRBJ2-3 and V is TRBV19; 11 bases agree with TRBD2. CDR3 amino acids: CASSKGLADPDTQYF. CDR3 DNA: TGTGCCAGTAGCAAGGGACTAGCGGACCCAGATACGCAGTATTTT.